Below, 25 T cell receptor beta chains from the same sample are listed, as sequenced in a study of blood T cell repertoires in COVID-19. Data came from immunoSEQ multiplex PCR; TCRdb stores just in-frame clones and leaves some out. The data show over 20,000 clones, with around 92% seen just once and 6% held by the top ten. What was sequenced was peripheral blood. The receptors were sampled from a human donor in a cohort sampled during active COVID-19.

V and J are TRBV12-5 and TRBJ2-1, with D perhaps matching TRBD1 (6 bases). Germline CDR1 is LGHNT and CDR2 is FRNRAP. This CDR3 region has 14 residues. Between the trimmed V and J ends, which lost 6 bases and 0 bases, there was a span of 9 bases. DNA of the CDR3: TGTGCTAGTGGGACAGGTAGCTCCTACAATGAGCAGTTCTTC. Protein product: CASGTGSSYNEQFF.

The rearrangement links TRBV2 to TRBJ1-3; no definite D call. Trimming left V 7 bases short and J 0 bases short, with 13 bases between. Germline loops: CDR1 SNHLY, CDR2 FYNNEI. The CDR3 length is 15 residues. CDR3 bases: TGTGCCAGCAAACGTGGTACCGGCTCTGGAAACACCATATATTTT. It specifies CASKRGTGSGNTIYF.

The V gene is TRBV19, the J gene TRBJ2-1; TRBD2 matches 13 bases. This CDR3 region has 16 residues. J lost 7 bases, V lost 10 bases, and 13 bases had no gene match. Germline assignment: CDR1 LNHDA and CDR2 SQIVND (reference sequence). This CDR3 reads CAISPKGTSGVNEQFF. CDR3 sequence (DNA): TGTGCCATCTCGCCGAAGGGGACTAGCGGGGTTAATGAGCAGTTCTTC.

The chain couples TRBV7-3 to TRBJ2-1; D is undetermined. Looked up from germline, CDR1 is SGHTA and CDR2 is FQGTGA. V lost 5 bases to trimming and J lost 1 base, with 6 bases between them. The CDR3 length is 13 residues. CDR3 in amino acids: CASSPGSYNEQFF. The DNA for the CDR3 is TGTGCCAGCAGCCCCGGTTCCTACAATGAGCAGTTCTTC.

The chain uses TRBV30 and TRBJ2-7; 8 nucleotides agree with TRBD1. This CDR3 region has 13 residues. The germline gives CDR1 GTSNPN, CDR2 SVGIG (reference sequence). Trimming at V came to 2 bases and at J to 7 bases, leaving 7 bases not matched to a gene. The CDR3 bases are TGTGCCTGGAGTAGAGACAGGGGACAAGAGCAGTACTTC. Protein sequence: CAWSRDRGQEQYF.

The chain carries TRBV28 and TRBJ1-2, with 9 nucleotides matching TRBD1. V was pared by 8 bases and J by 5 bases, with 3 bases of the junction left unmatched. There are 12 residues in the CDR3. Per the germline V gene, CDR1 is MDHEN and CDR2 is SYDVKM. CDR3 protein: CASYRGLYGYTF. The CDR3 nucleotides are TGTGCCAGCTACAGGGGGCTTTATGGCTACACCTTC.

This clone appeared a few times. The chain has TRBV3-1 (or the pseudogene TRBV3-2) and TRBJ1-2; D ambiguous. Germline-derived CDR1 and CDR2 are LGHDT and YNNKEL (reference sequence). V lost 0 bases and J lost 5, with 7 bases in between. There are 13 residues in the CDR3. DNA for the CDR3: TGTGCCAGCAGCCAAGATGAACTATATGGCTACACCTTC. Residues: CASSQDELYGYTF.

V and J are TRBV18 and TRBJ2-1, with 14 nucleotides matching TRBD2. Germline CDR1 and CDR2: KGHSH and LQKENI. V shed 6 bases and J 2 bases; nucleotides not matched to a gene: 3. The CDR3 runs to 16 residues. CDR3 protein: CASSSGLAGAYNEQFF. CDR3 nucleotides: TGTGCCAGCTCGTCGGGACTAGCGGGGGCCTACAATGAGCAGTTCTTC.

This CDR3 reads CATSRDGKGTYEQYF. The CDR3 coding sequence is TGTGCCACCAGCAGAGACGGGAAGGGTACCTACGAGCAGTACTTC. The chain joins TRBV15 to TRBJ2-7; D perhaps matches TRBD2 (5 bases). The CDR3 loop spans 15 amino acids. V lost 0 bases to trimming and J lost 2 bases, with 11 bases between them. In germline, CDR1 is LNHNV, CDR2 YYDKDF (reference sequence).

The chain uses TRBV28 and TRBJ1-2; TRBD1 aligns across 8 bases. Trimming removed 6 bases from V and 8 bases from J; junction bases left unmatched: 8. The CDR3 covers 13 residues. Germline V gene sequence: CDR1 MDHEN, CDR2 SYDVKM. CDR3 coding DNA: TGTGCCAGCAGCCGTGGACAGGGAGGGGGCTACACCTTC. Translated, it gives CASSRGQGGGYTF.

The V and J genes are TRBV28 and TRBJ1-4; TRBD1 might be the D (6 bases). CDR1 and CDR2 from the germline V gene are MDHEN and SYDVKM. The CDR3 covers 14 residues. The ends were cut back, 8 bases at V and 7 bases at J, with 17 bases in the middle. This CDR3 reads CASSTGIRGEKLFF. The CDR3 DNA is TGTGCCAGCTCGACAGGAATCCGAGGTGAAAAACTGTTTTTT. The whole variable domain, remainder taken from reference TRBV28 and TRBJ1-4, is DVKVTQSSRYLVKRTGEKVFLECVQDMDHENMFWYRQDPGLGLRLIYFSYDVKMKEKGDIPEGYSVSREKKERFSLILESASTNQTSMYLCASSTGIRGEKLFFGSGTQLSVL.

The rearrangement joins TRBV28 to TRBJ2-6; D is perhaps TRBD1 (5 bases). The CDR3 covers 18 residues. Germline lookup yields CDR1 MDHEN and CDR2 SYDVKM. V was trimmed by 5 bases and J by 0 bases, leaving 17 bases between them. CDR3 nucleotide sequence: TGTGCCAGCAGTCCACACAGGTTAAGCCCCTCTGGGGCCAACGTCCTGACTTTC. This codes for CASSPHRLSPSGANVLTF.

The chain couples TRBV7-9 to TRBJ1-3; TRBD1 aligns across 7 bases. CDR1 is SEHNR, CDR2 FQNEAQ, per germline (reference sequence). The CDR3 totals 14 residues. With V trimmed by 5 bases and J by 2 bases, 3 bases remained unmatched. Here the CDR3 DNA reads TGTGCCAGCAGCCCAACAGGGGCTGGAAACACCATATATTTT. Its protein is CASSPTGAGNTIYF. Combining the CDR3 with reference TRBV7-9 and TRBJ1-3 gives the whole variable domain DTGVSQNPRHKITKRGQNVTFRCDPISEHNRLYWYRQTLGQGPEFLTYFQNEAQLEKSRLLSDRFSAERPKGSFSTLEIQRTEQGDSAMYLCASSPTGAGNTIYFGEGSWLTVV.

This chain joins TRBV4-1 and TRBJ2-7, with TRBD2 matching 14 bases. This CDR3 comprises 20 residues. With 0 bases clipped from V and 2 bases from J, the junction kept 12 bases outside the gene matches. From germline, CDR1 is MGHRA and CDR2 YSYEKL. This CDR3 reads CASSQDGGGLAGEGAYEQYF. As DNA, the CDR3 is TGCGCCAGCAGCCAAGATGGGGGGGGACTAGCGGGAGAGGGTGCCTACGAGCAGTACTTC.

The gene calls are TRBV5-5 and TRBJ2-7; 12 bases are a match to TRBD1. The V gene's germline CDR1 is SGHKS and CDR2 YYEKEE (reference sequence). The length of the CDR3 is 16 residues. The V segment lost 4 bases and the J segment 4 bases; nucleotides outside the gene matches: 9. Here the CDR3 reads CASSPDPGQGAYEQYF. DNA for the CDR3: TGTGCCAGCAGCCCGGATCCGGGACAGGGGGCGTACGAGCAGTACTTC.

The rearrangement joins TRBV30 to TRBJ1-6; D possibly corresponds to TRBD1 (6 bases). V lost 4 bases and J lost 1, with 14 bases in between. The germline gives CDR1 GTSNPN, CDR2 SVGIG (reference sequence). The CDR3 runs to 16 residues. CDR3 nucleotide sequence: TGTGCCTGGACCTCACAAGGGGGATCCTATAATTCACCCCTCCACTTT. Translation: CAWTSQGGSYNSPLHF. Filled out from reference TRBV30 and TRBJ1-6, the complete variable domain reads SQTIHQWPATLVQPVGSPLSLECTVEGTSNPNLYWYRQAAGRGLQLLFYSVGIGQISSEVPQNLSASRPQDRQFILSSKKLLLSDSGFYLCAWTSQGGSYNSPLHFGNGTRLTVT.

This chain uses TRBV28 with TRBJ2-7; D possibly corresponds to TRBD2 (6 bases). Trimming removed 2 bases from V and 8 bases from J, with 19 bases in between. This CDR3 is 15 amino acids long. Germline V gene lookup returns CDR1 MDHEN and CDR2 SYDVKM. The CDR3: CASSLTGTLPTQQYF. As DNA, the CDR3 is TGTGCCAGCAGTTTAACCGGGACTCTACCTACCCAGCAGTACTTC.

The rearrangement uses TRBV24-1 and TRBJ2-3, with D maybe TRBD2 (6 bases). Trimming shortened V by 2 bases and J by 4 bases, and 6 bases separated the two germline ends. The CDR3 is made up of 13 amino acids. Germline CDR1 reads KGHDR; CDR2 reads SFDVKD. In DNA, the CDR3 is TGTGCCACCAGTGATTGGAGGGCAGATACGCAGTATTTT. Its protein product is CATSDWRADTQYF.

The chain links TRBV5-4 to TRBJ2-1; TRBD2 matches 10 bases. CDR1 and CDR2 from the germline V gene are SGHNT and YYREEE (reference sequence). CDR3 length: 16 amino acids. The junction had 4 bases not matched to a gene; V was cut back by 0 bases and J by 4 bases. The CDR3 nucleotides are TGTGCCAGCAGCTTGGACCCTAGCGGGGGATACAATGAGCAGTTCTTC. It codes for CASSLDPSGGYNEQFF. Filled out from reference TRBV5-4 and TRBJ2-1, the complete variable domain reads ETGVTQSPTHLIKTRGQQVTLRCSSQSGHNTVSWYQQALGQGPQFIFQYYREEENGRGNFPPRFSGLQFPNYSSELNVNALELDDSALYLCASSLDPSGGYNEQFFGPGTRLTVL.

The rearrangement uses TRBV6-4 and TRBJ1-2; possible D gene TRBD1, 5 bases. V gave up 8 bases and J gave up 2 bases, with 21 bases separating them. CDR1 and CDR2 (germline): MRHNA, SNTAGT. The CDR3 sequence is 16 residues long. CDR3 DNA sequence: TGTGCCAGCCAACGGGGGGTAGGATTTGTGAACTATGGCTACACCTTC. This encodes CASQRGVGFVNYGYTF.

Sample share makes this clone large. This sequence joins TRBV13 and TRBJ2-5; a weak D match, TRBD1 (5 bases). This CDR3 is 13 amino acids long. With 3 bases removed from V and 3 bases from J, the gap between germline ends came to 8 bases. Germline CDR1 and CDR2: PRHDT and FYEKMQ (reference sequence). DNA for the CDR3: TGTGCCAGCAGCTTGACAGAGAAAGAGACCCAGTACTTC. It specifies CASSLTEKETQYF. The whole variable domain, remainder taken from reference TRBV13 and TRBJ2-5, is AAGVIQSPRHLIKEKRETATLKCYPIPRHDTVYWYQQGPGQDPQFLISFYEKMQSDKGSIPDRFSAQQFSDYHSELNMSSLELGDSALYFCASSLTEKETQYFGPGTRLLVL.

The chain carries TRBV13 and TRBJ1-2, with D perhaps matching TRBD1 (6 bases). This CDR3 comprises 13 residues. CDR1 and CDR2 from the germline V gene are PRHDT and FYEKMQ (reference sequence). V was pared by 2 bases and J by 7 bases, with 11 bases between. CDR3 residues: CASSLRGGGGYTF. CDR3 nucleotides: TGTGCCAGCAGCTTACGGGGGGGCGGTGGCTACACCTTC.

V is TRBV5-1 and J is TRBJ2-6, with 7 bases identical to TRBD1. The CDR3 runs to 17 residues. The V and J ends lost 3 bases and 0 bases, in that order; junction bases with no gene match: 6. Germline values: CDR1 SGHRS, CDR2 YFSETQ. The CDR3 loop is CASSSTGVSSGANVLTF. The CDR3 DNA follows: TGCGCCAGCAGCTCCACAGGGGTAAGCTCTGGGGCCAACGTCCTGACTTTC.

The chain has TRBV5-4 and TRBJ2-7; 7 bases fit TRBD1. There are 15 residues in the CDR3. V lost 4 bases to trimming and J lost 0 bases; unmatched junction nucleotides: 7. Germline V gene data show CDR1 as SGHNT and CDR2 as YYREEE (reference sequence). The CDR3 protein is CASSVRGPSSYEQYF. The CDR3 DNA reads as TGTGCCAGCAGCGTTAGGGGGCCGAGCTCCTACGAGCAGTACTTC. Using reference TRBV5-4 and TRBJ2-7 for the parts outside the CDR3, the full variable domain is ETGVTQSPTHLIKTRGQQVTLRCSSQSGHNTVSWYQQALGQGPQFIFQYYREEENGRGNFPPRFSGLQFPNYSSELNVNALELDDSALYLCASSVRGPSSYEQYFGPGTRLTVT.

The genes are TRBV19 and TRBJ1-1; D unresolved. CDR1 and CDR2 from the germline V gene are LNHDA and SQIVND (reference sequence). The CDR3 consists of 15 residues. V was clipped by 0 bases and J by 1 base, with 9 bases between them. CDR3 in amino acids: CASSIEASRNTEAFF. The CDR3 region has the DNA TGTGCCAGTAGTATAGAAGCTTCACGGAACACTGAAGCTTTCTTT.